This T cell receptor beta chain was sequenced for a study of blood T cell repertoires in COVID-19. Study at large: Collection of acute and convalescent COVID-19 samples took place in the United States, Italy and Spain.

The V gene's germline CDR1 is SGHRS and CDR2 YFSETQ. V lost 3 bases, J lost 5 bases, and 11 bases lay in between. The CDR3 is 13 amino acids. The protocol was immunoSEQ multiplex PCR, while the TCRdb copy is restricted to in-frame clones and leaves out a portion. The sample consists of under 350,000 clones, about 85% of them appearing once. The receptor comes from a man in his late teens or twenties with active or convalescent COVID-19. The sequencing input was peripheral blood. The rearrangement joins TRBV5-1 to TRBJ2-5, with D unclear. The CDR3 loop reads CASSSRSMETQYF. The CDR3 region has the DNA TGCGCCAGCAGCTCGCGGTCAATGGAGACCCAGTACTTC.